This T cell receptor (beta chain) was identified in a study of beta chain features in type 1 diabetes. General study findings and limits: A definitive answer on HLA type influencing TCRB rearrangement was not reached here. Sequencing used cDNA, and cells with high TCR expression could therefore be over-represented.

Isolated RNA was reverse transcribed in full, so expressed TCRB transcripts were sequenced. TCRdb's copy holds only in-frame clones and misses some; the assay was immunoSEQ multiplex PCR. This repertoire shows 150,000 to 200,000 clones, less than 9.5% found once; its top ten account for about 2.1%. This clone was recorded at least ten times. The target antigen is unknown. Germline CDR1 and CDR2: GTSNPN and SVGIG (reference sequence). With 4 bases clipped from V and 0 bases from J, the junction kept 5 bases outside the gene matches. The CDR3 sequence is 15 residues long. This chain uses TRBV30 with TRBJ2-2; 7 positions match TRBD2. The sample taken for sequencing was central memory CD4+ T cells from blood. The clonotype originates from a woman in her late teens or twenties in good health. The CDR3 nucleotides read TGTGCCTGGACCAGAGCGGGGACGAACACCGGGGAGCTGTTTTTT. It yields the protein CAWTRAGTNTGELFF.